These T cell receptor beta chains were read from a single sample in a study of blood T cell repertoires in COVID-19. Sequenced by immunoSEQ multiplex PCR; TCRdb stores in-frame clones only, minus some. The sample has around 450,000 clones, 87% seen once. Sequenced: PBMCs or T cells enriched from blood (not recorded which). These receptors all come from a woman aged 18-29 years with acute COVID-19. Each CDR3 is given with its conserved first and last residue. The D gene is left open where the match is weak. The size of a clone is reported for some rows only, either as once, few or many, or as a class for expanded clones.

D	length	size	V	J	DNA	CDR3
TRBD1	14	few	TRBV29-1	TRBJ1-5	TGCAGCGTCGACCTCGGGACAGCCTATCAGCCCCAGCATTTT	CSVDLGTAYQPQHF
NA	14	few	TRBV3-1/TRBV3-2	TRBJ1-5	TGTGCCAGCAGCCTCGCAGGGAGCAATCAGCCCCAGCATTTT	CASSLAGSNQPQHF
TRBD1	16	NA	TRBV27	TRBJ1-2	TGTGCCAGCAGTTTATCTAGGACAGGGGGGAACTATGGCTACACCTTC	CASSLSRTGGNYGYTF
NA	11	once	TRBV7-9	TRBJ1-3	TGTGCCAGCAGCTTGGAGAACCGGGGGTATTTT	CASSLENRGYF
NA	18	once	TRBV9	TRBJ1-2	TGTGCCAGCAGCGCGTCAGGAACCCCCCTTCCGAATCGGTATGGCTACACCTTC	CASSASGTPLPNRYGYTF
NA	13	NA	TRBV18	TRBJ1-2	TGTGCCAGCTCAGGCCTTAACAGTCATGGCTACACCTTC	CASSGLNSHGYTF
TRBD1	14	NA	TRBV19	TRBJ1-6	TGTGCCAGTCATACCGGGACAGGGAATTCACCCCTCCACTTT	CASHTGTGNSPLHF
NA	15	NA	TRBV2	TRBJ1-5	TGTGCCAGCAGTCAAACAGGGAGGGTGGATCAGCCCCAGCATTTT	CASSQTGRVDQPQHF
NA	14	NA	TRBV12-5	TRBJ1-2	TGTGCTAGTGGTTTCGGACAGACTAACTATGGCTACACCTTC	CASGFGQTNYGYTF
NA	16	NA	TRBV7-2	TRBJ2-1	TGTGCCAGCAGCTTAGCGGCGGCAAGCTCCTACAATGAGCAGTTCTTC	CASSLAAASSYNEQFF
TRBD1	16	NA	TRBV27	TRBJ1-5	TGTGCCAGCAGTCTAACAGGGGACACATGGAATCAGCCCCAGCATTTT	CASSLTGDTWNQPQHF
TRBD1	17	NA	TRBV27	TRBJ2-5	TGTGCCAGCAGTTTTCGGAGGACAGGGTGGTACCAAGAGACCCAGTACTTC	CASSFRRTGWYQETQYF
NA	13	NA	TRBV19	TRBJ1-1	TGTGCCAGTAGTACGTCAGGTATAACTGAAGCTTTCTTT	CASSTSGITEAFF
TRBD1	17	NA	TRBV28	TRBJ1-5	TGTGCCAGCAGTTCTACAGGGGGCGCTTTTCTTTATCAGCCCCAGCATTTT	CASSSTGGAFLYQPQHF
NA	14	NA	TRBV30	TRBJ1-6	TGTGCCTGGCCCAAAACCAGGTTTAATTCACCCCTCCACTTT	CAWPKTRFNSPLHF
TRBD1	15	NA	TRBV6-2/TRBV6-3	TRBJ1-5	TGTGCCAGCAGTTACACCAGGACAGGGGTTCAGCCCCAGCATTTT	CASSYTRTGVQPQHF
NA	16	NA	TRBV4-1	TRBJ2-7	TGCGCCAGCAGCCAAGATCCTCCGGCATCAGGGCGCGAGCAGTACTTC	CASSQDPPASGREQYF
NA	17	NA	TRBV4-1	TRBJ2-7	TGCGCCAGCAGCCAAGTACCGTCCCCCCCAGCGGACTACGAGCAGTACTTC	CASSQVPSPPADYEQYF